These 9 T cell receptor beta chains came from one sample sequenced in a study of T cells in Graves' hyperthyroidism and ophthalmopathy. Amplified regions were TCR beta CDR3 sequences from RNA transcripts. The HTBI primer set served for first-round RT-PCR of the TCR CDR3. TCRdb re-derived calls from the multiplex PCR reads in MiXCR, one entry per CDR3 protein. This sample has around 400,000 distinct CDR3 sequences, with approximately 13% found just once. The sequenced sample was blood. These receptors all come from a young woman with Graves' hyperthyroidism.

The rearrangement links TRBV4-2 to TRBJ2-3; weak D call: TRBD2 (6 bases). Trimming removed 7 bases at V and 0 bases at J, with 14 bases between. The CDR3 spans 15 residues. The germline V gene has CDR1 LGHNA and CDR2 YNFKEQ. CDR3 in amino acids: CASKASATSTDTQYF. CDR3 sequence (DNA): TGTGCCAGCAAAGCTAGCGCGACTAGCACAGATACGCAGTATTTT.

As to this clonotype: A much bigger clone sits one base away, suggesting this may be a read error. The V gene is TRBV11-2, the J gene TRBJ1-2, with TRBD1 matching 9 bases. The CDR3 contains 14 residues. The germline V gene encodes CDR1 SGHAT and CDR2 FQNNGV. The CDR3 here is CASSLGRQGDGYAF. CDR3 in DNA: TGTGCCAGCAGCTTAGGACGACAGGGGGATGGCTACGCCTTC.

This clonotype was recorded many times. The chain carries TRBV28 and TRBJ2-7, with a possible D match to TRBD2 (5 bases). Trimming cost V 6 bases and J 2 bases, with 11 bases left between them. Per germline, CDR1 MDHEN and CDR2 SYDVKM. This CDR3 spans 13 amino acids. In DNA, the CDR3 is TGTGCCAGCAGGATCGACGGGGCCTACGAGCAGTACTTC. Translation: CASRIDGAYEQYF.

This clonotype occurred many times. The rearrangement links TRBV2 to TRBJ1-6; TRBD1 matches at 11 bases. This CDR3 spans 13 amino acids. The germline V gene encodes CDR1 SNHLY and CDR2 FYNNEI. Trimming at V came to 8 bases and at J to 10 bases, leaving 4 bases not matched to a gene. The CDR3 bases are TGTGCCAGCGGGGGACAGGGGGACTCACCCCTCCACTTT. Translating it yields CASGGQGDSPLHF.

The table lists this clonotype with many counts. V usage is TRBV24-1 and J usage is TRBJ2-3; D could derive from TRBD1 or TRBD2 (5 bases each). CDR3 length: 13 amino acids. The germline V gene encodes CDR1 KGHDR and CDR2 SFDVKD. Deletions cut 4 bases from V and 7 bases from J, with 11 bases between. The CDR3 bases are TGTGCCACCAGTGAAGCCGAGGGGAATACGCAGTATTTT. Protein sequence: CATSEAEGNTQYF.

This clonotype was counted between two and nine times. The CDR3: CASSSLRGDPSSYTF. CDR3 sequence (DNA): TGTGCCAGCAGCTCCCTGCGGGGAGATCCGTCTAGCTACACCTTC. The rearrangement joins TRBV11-2 to TRBJ1-2; D call uncertain. Per germline, CDR1 SGHAT and CDR2 FQNNGV. The V and J ends lost 4 bases and 9 bases respectively, with 21 bases between them. This CDR3 has 15 amino acids.

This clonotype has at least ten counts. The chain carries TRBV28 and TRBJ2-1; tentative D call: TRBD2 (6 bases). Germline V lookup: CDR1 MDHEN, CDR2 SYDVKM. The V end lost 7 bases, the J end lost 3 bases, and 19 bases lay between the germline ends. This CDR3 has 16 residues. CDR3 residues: CASTGVGTSSYNEQFF. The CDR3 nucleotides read TGTGCCAGCACGGGGGTCGGGACTTCAAGCTACAATGAGCAGTTCTTC.

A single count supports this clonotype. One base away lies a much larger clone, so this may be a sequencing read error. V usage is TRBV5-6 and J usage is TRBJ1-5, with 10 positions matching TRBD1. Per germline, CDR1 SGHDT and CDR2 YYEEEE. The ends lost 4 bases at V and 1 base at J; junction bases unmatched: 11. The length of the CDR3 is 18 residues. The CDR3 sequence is CASSPGTGAKRSNQPQHF. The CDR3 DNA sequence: TGTGCCAGCAGCCCCGGGACAGGGGCGAAAAGAAGCAATCAGCCCCAGCATTTT.

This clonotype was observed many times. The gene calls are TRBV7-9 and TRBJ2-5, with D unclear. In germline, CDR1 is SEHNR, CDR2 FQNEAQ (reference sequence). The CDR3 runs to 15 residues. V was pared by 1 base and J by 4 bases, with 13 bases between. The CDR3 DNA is TGTGCCAGCAGCTTAGTTGGCTCATTGGGAGAGACCCAGTACTTC. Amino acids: CASSLVGSLGETQYF. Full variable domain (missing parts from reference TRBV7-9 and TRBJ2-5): DTGVSQNPRHKITKRGQNVTFRCDPISEHNRLYWYRQTLGQGPEFLTYFQNEAQLEKSRLLSDRFSAERPKGSFSTLEIQRTEQGDSAMYLCASSLVGSLGETQYFGPGTRLLVL.